This TCR beta chain derives from a study of cytomegalovirus exposure and HLA in healthy donors (dated by TCRdb to about 2017). For context, the study as a whole: According to an earlier analysis of several hundred of the donors, 150 million to 200 million T cells yielded approximately 120 million unique TCR beta sequences and about 300 Gb of sequence data. An early release that covered some 640 HLA-typed donors contained about 300 gigabases of sequencing data and about 93 million unique TCR sequences. Among the roughly 390 genotyped donors, approximately 81% belonged to the genetic ancestry cluster associated with self-reported Caucasian donors. The study was designed to test whether signatures of past pathogen exposure could be identified by cataloging public T cell receptors. The study used immunosequencing to profile the T cell repertoires of around 600 subjects and linked those repertoires to cytomegalovirus serostatus. Along with the roughly 670-subject first cohort, a separate validation cohort of 120 different subjects was used. High-throughput TCR immunosequencing, statistical association of individual TCRs with disease status, and machine learning were combined to predict cytomegalovirus infection status. A later analysis re-analyzed previously published TCR beta repertoires from approximately 670 donors and added high-resolution HLA genotyping to study TCR occurrence patterns. Rather than using new phenotypic data, the later analysis identified candidate immune exposures from TCR beta sequences and from how often those sequences occurred across donors. To decide whether each TCR beta V gene segment behaved as functional or pseudogenic, an earlier analysis of approximately 590 of the donors relied on high-throughput TCR beta sequencing. Donor age, sex, ethnicity and CMV serostatus were compiled together with the repertoire data. A later genetic analysis took genome-wide SNP genotypes for about three fifths of the 666 donors and used that subset as a discovery cohort. All discovery cohort repertoires had been generated on a single sequencing platform. HLA typing covered class I and class II loci at four-digit resolution. Typing coverage differed by locus: A, B, C, DRB1 and DQB1 were typed in roughly 620-640 donors, DQA1 in about 500, DPA1 in some 600, and DPB1 in approximately 450. Four or five DR-DQ haplotypes were handled as single units for association and clustering because linkage in the cohort was strong. Across 300 to 500 genotyped donors of the cohort, an average of about 240,000 unique TCR beta nucleotide sequences per donor were sequenced, and roughly 17% of those sequences were non-productive.

The study at large found these results: Correlated functional status among segregating V segments might be attributable to linkage disequilibrium, but an unknown experimental factor could not be ruled out. Because HLA typing was missing for some donors at each locus, association tests included only the typed subset. Some IMGT-functional V segments, including TRBV6-2 and TRBV6-3, could not be told apart with the 87-base-pair reads, so those segments were excluded. In a later analysis, several top co-occurrence clusters were reported to appear linked to parvovirus B19, influenza, CMV and Epstein-Barr virus. The classifier was reported to diagnose cytomegalovirus status with high specificity and sensitivity in both the original and validation cohorts. The cohort was sequenced for TCR beta chains only, and without alpha or paired-chain data the features that could be detected were limited. Immune exposure information for the cohort was limited to CMV serostatus. A few of the identified cytomegalovirus-associated TCR beta chains were confirmed in vitro to be specific for cytomegalovirus antigens. The study listed 150 to 200 TCR beta chains as associated with cytomegalovirus. A further reported finding was that TCR beta sequences accurately predicted the HLA-A and HLA-B alleles for most subjects in the first cohort. An earlier analysis of some 560 of the donors showed that most TCR beta V segments appeared in productive rearrangements either about 90% or about 30% of the time, which broadly matched IMGT annotations. In a later analysis, HLA-associated TCR beta chains showed more clonal expansion and lower generation probabilities than non-associated chains that were equally common. A cluster of highly shared sequence variants was judged likely to be a technical artifact of the sequencing pipeline. Assigning TCR associations to individual alleles was difficult when HLA alleles, especially DR and DQ, strongly co-occurred. A later analysis associated roughly 17,000 TCR beta sequences with specific HLA alleles at a false discovery rate of 0.05. It was suggested by the authors that the approach could potentially be generalized to other disease states and immunological phenotypes. Because counts were too low, roughly 18 rarely observed V segments, including chromosome 9 orphons, were left out of the earlier analysis of roughly 600 of the donors. In a later genetic analysis, a missense DCLRE1C variant was associated with V-gene and J-gene trimming of TCR beta chains, and the association was replicated in an independent cohort. A later genetic analysis reported fewer N-insertions in productive TCRs among donors in an Asian-associated ancestry cluster than the roughly 720-donor mean. Most CMV-associated TCR beta chains appeared to be HLA-restricted in a later analysis, and the HLA associations seemed to be driven largely by CMV exposure. In a later analysis, TCR association rates were found to vary across HLA loci, with the most associated TCRs seen for DRB1 alleles and the fewest for HLA-C alleles. Across donors, most TCR sequences were observed very rarely, whereas some public TCRs were present in many individuals. The presence/absence analyses assumed that sequencing depth was roughly uniform across donors, and that assumption may not be true.

After removal of 4 bases from V and 9 bases from J, the junction retains 9 bases not matched to a gene. The CDR3, from cysteine to phenylalanine, totals 15 residues. Solely the CDR3 DNA is kept, with 45 bases framed from the first base. The germline V gene supplies CDR1 MRHNA and CDR2 SNTAGT. Concerning this clone: This clone's antigen is unknown. Base qualities are not recorded, but no much larger clone differs from it by a single base.

Library prep was done by the immunoSEQ multiplex PCR assay. The multiplex PCR relied on a mix of 60 forward primers for TCR Vbeta segments and 13 reverse primers for TCR Jbeta segments. Amplification of the CDR3 region of rearranged TCR beta genes was performed with a multiplex PCR assay on genomic DNA. On the Illumina HiSeq System, the amplified TCR beta libraries were sequenced as 87-base-pair reads. The authors' analysis ran thus. Across the 670 or so repertoires, a later analysis counted about 81 million unique TCR beta chains, roughly 11 million of which were shared by at least two donors. Raw reads were error-corrected and collapsed into unique sequences by a nearest-neighbor algorithm in which closely related sequences were merged to remove PCR and sequencing errors. CDR3 sequences were aligned to IMGT reference sequences to assign V, D and J gene segments. For a sequence to be retained, a match of at least six nucleotides to both a V gene segment and a J gene segment was required. A rearrangement counted as productive if the CDR3 had no stop codons and remained in frame with V and J, and every other rearrangement counted as non-productive. Following IMGT convention, CDR3 was defined as the stretch from the second conserved V-encoded cysteine up to the conserved J-encoded phenylalanine. The earlier analysis of approximately 590 of the donors excluded any sequence lacking an unambiguous match to a single V gene segment. In an earlier analysis of about 590 of the donors, a V segment was called functional when productive rearrangements were above 56.7%, and segregating when the standard deviation between donors exceeded 5%. To diagnose cytomegalovirus status from the catalog of TCR beta chain sequences, a statistical classification framework was built. A later analysis assigned V and J genes by comparing TCR nucleotide sequences with IMGT/GENE-DB human TR gene sequences. In a later analysis, CDR3 sequences and most-parsimonious VDJ recombination scenarios were assigned using the TCRdist pipeline. In a later analysis, every TCR beta chain was defined by the combination of its CDR3 amino acid sequence and its V-gene family, and reads without a unique V-gene family were dropped. In a later analysis, nearly 600 highly shared, low-generation-probability nucleotide sequences were removed to address suspected cross-contamination and a sequencing artifact. In a later analysis, a clonal expansion index for each public chain was calculated from normalized within-repertoire ranks of inferred template counts. A later analysis computed generation probabilities with a VDJ recombination model fitted to out-of-frame rearrangements, and checked the results against IGoR. In a later analysis, TCR-TCR, TCR-HLA and TCR-CMV co-occurrence was scored with hypergeometric tests, and a repertoire-size bias correction was applied to TCR pairs. False discovery rates were estimated in a later analysis by permuting HLA or CMV assignments 20 times. In a later analysis, co-occurring TCRs were grouped using DBSCAN, and TCRdist sequence similarity was added for clustering within HLA-allele-positive subsets. Repertoires with fewer than 30,000 or more than 120,000 public chains, plus five repertoires with anomalous nucleotide sharing, were excluded from co-occurrence clustering. TCRdb stores this immuneACCESS table with in-frame sequences only. Part of the clones is absent; in the studies checked, under half of the shortfall reflects unresolved V genes, and no reason is known for the rest. The V and J calls and the clone size are those of that table, but D and trimming were determined from the DNA. The sample yields just over 95,000 clones; approximately 80% were counted once. The top ten constitute roughly 4.5% of the sample.

The cohort was made up of approximately 670 healthy bone marrow donors. At the time of sampling, every cohort member was nominally healthy, though immune exposures that went unrecorded were likely present. The donor was CMV seronegative and belonged to the group of over 300 seronegative cohort members. Every donor gave a peripheral blood sample, and the peripheral blood mononuclear cells from that sample were used for TCR beta sequencing. Genomic DNA extraction from the blood cell samples was performed with the Qiagen DNeasy Blood Extraction Kit. The sample taken for sequencing was PBMCs. The chain couples TRBV6-4 to TRBJ2-1; 10 junctional bases match TRBD2. The source is a woman between 40 and 50 years old in good health and CMV-seronegative. The CDR3 region has the sequence CASSASSGGASEQFF. The DNA sequence follows: TGTGCCAGCAGTGCCTCCAGCGGGGGGGCCAGTGAGCAGTTCTTC.